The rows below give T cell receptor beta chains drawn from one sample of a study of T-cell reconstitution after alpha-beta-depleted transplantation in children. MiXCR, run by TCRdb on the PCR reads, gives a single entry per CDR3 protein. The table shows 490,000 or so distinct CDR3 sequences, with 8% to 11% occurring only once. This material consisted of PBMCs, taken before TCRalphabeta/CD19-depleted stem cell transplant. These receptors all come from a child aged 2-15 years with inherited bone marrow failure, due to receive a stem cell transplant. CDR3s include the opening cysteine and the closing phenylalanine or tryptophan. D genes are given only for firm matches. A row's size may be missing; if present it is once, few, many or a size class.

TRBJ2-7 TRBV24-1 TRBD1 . TGTGCCACCAGTGATTTAGCTCGGGACAGCTCCTACGAGCAGTACTTC CATSDLARDSSYEQYF
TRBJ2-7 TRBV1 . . TGCACCAGCAGCCAAAACCCCAGGAAAAAGGGCGAGCAGTACTTC CTSSQNPRKKGEQYF
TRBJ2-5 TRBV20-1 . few TGCAGTGCCAAGAAGGGGCTAGCCCAAGAGACCCAGTACTTC CSAKKGLAQETQYF
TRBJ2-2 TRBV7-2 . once TGTGCCAGCAGCTTAGTTGGCCTAGCGAGGGCCGGGGAGCTGTTTTTT CASSLVGLARAGELFF
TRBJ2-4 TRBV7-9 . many TGTGCCAGCAGCTTAGGAACTAGCCAAAACATTCAGTACTTC CASSLGTSQNIQYF
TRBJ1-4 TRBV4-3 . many TGCGCCAGCAGCCAAGACAGTTTTGAAGAAAAACTGTTTTTT CASSQDSFEEKLFF
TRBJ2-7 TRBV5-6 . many TGTGCCAGCAGCCCCCTTGACGGTTCCTACGAGCAGTACTTC CASSPLDGSYEQYF
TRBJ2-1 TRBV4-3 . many TGCGCCAGCAGCCAAACTGGCCCGGGACGGGAGTCGCCCGAGGAGCAGTTCTTC CASSQTGPGRESPEEQFF
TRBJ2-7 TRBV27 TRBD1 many TGTGCCAGCGATCCCACCGGACAGGGCGAGCAGTACTTC CASDPTGQGEQYF
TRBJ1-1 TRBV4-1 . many TGCGCCAGCAGCCAACGGAACACTGAAGCTTTCTTT CASSQRNTEAFF
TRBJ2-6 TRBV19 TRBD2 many TGTGCCACCAGAAAGCGGGGCCCCCTGACTGGGGCCAACGTCCTGACTTTC CATRKRGPLTGANVLTF
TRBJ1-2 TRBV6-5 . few TGTGCCAGCAGTTATAACAGGAACTATGGCTACACCTTC CASSYNRNYGYTF
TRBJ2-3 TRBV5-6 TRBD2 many TGTGCCAGCAGCTTGAGATTAGCGGGAGATGATTTGGATACGCAGTATTTT CASSLRLAGDDLDTQYF
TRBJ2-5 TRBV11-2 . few TGTGCCAGCAGCCCACGGGGCCAGCCGCAAGAGACCCAGTACTTC CASSPRGQPQETQYF
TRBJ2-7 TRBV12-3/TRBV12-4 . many TGTGCCAGCAGTTGGGGTGGGTTCGGCGAGCAGTACTTC CASSWGGFGEQYF
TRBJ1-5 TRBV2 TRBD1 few TGTGCCAGCAGACGTGGACAGGGAGGGGATCAGCCCCAGCATTTT CASRRGQGGDQPQHF
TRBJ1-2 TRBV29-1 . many TGCAGCGTTGAAGCTAGCACAGGGAACTATGGCTACACCTTC CSVEASTGNYGYTF
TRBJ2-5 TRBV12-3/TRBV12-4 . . TGTGCCAGCAGGGGCGGAGGACTAAGTCAAGAGACCCAGTACTTC CASRGGGLSQETQYF
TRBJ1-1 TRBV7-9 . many TGTGCCAGCAGCTCGTATGCTCGGGGCTTCACTGAAGCTTTCTTT CASSSYARGFTEAFF
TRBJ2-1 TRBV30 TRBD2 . TGTGCCTGGGCCCTAGCGGGATTCTACAATGGGCAGTTCTTC CAWALAGFYNGQFF
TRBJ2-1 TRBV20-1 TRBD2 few TGCAGTGCTAGAATACTAGCGGGCCACAATGAGCAGTTCTTC CSARILAGHNEQFF
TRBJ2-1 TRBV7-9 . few TGTGCCAGCAGCTTGTTGCCGGTTTACAATGAGCAGTTCTTC CASSLLPVYNEQFF
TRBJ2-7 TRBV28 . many TGTGCCAGCAGTCCCATACCCTACGAGCAGTACTTC CASSPIPYEQYF
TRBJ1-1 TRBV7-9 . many TGTGCCAGCAGCTCCCCCCCCGGGACCCACACTGAAGCTTTCTTT CASSSPPGTHTEAFF
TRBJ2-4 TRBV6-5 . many TGTGCCAGCAGTTACGGTTTAGCCAAAAACATTCAGTACTTC CASSYGLAKNIQYF
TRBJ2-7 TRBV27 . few TGTGCCAGCAGTTTATCGGTGCAGATCTACGAGCAGTACTTC CASSLSVQIYEQYF
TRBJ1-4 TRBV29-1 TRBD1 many TGCAGCGCCCGCGGAGAGGGGGCCCTTAATGAAAAACTGTTTTTT CSARGEGALNEKLFF
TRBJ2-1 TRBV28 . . TGTGCCAGCAGAGCAGGGTGGCTGGGGTACAATGACCAGTTCTTC CASRAGWLGYNDQFF
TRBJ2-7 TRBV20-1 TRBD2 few TGCAGTGCTTCAATATCCGGACTAGCGGGAGTTAGGGAGCAGTACTTC CSASISGLAGVREQYF
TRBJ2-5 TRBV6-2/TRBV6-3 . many TGTGCCAGCAGTCCCTCATCGGGAGCCGCAGAGACCCAGTACTTC CASSPSSGAAETQYF
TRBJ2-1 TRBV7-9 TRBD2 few TGTGCCAGCAGCCCCACTAGCGGCCCCTCCAATGAGCAGTTCTTC CASSPTSGPSNEQFF
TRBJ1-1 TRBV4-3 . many TGCGCCAGCAGCCACGGTGGGGGCAGAGGGACTGAAGCTTTCTTT CASSHGGGRGTEAFF
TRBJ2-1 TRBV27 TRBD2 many TGTGCCAGCAGTTTAAATGCGGGAGAGGGCAATGAGCAGTTCTTC CASSLNAGEGNEQFF
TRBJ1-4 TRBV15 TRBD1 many TGTGCCACCAGCAGAGGAAGGGCAGGGGGCGTTGAAAAACTGTTTTTT CATSRGRAGGVEKLFF
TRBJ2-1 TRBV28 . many TGTGCCAGCAGGTCCACCCATGGTGGTAGTGAGCAGTTCTTC CASRSTHGGSEQFF
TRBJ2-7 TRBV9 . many TGTGCCAGCAGCCCGCCCAGGGGACACGAGCAGTACTTC CASSPPRGHEQYF
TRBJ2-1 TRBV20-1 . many TGCAGTGCTCCCATCATCATAAGGGGATCCGATGAGCAGTTCTTC CSAPIIIRGSDEQFF
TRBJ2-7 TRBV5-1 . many TGCGCCAGCAGCGATTCCGGAGAGGCCTACGAGCAGTACTTC CASSDSGEAYEQYF
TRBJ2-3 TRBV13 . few TGTGCCAGCAGCGCCATCTTGAATAGCACAGATACGCAGTATTTT CASSAILNSTDTQYF
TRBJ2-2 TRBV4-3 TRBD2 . TGCGCCAGCAGCCAAGAAAGGGGACGGGAGGGCATGGAGGAGCTGTTTTTT CASSQERGREGMEELFF
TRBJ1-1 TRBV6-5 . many TGTGCCAGCAGGTACAGGAGGACCACTGAAGCTTTCTTT CASRYRRTTEAFF
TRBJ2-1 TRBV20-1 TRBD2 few TGCAGTGCGACCGGGACTAGCGGGAGGAGCTCCTACAATGAGCAGTTCTTC CSATGTSGRSSYNEQFF
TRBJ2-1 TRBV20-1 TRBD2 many TGCAGTGCTACTAGCGGGAGAAATGAGCAGTTCTTC CSATSGRNEQFF
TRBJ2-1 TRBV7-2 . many TGTGCCAGCAGCTTAGCTGTTCATTCCTACAATGAGCAGTTCTTC CASSLAVHSYNEQFF
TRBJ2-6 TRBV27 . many TGTGCCAGCAGTTTGGGGACTCCCTCTGGGGCCAACGTCCTGACTTTC CASSLGTPSGANVLTF
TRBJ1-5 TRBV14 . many TGTGCCAGCAGCCAAGTTATCGGTCAGCCCCAGCATTTT CASSQVIGQPQHF
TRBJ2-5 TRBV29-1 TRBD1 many TGCAGCGTTGAGGGGGACAGGGTTTACGAGACCCAGTACTTC CSVEGDRVYETQYF
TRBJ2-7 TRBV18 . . TGTGCCAGCTCACCAGGGACAACTGTCTACGAGCAGTACTTC CASSPGTTVYEQYF
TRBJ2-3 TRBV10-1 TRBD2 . TGCGCCAGCAGTGAGATGGTAGCGGGGACGGGCGATACGCAGTATTTT CASSEMVAGTGDTQYF
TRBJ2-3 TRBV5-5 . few TGTGCCAGCAGCTTGGAGGGGCATGCTCGTGGCTATACGCAGTATTTT CASSLEGHARGYTQYF
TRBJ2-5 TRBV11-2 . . TGTGCCAGCAGCTTTTCAAGACTGGGAGGGGGCGAGACCCAGTACTTC CASSFSRLGGGETQYF
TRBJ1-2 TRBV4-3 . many TGCGCCAGCAGCCAAGATGTGAAGGGGTATGGTTATGGCTACACCTTC CASSQDVKGYGYGYTF
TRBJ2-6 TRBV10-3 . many TGTGCCATCAGTGAGCCCAGGGGTGCTGGGGCCAACGTCCTGACTTTC CAISEPRGAGANVLTF
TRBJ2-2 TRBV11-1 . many TGTGCCAGCAGCTCCCTCCCGGTCCGGGACTCCTACACCGGGGAGCTGTTTTTT CASSSLPVRDSYTGELFF